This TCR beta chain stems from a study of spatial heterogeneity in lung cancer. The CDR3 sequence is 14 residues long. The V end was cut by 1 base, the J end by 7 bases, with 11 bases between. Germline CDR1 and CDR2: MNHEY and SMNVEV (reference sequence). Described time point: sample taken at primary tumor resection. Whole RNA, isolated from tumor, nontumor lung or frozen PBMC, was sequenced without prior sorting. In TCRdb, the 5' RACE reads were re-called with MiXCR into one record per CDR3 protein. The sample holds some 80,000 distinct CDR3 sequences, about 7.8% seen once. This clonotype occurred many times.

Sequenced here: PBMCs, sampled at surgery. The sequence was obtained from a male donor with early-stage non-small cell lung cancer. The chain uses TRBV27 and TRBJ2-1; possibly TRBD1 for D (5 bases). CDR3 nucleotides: TGTGCCAGCAGTTTATTAGGGGTAGGAAATGAGCAGTTCTTC. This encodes CASSLLGVGNEQFF.